These 27 T cell receptor beta chains came from one sample sequenced in a study of blood T cell repertoires in COVID-19. Libraries were prepared by immunoSEQ multiplex PCR; TCRdb keeps only in-frame clonotypes and omits some of them. This repertoire shows some 70,000 clones, approximately 86% found once; its top ten account for 6.6%. Material: peripheral blood. The receptor set was obtained from a man between 60 and 75 years old with acute or convalescent COVID-19.

This chain uses TRBV6-2 or TRBV6-3 with TRBJ1-5, with 7 nucleotides matching TRBD1. J was trimmed by 4 bases and V by 0 bases; bases with no gene match: 9. CDR1 is MNHEY and CDR2 is SVGEGT in the germline V gene. The CDR3 has 17 amino acids. In DNA, the CDR3 is TGTGCCAGCAGTTACTCGAAGGAAGCCAGGGGGAATCAGCCCCAGCATTTT. Its protein product is CASSYSKEARGNQPQHF.

The chain joins TRBV3-1 (or the pseudogene TRBV3-2) to TRBJ2-5, with D possibly TRBD1 on 6 matching bases. The ends were cut back, 5 bases at V and 2 bases at J, with 12 bases in the middle. CDR3 length equals 14 residues. Germline V gives CDR1 LGHDT, CDR2 YNNKEL (reference sequence). The CDR3 nucleotides are TGTGCCAGCAGCAGAGGACAGCGACAAGAGACCCAGTACTTC. This sequence encodes CASSRGQRQETQYF.

V usage is TRBV29-1 and J usage is TRBJ1-6; D may be TRBD1 (6 bases). Germline CDR1 reads SQVTM; CDR2 reads ANQGSEA. Trimming stripped 4 bases from V and 9 bases from J, with 16 bases between. The CDR3 has 14 residues. CDR3 DNA: TGCAGCGTTGCTACGCGGGGGGCGGGTTCACCCCTCCACTTT. It yields the protein CSVATRGAGSPLHF.

This chain connects TRBV4-2 to TRBJ2-3; 10 bases agree with TRBD2. The junction had 4 bases not matched to a gene; V was cut back by 0 bases and J by 4 bases. This CDR3 has 16 residues. The germline V gene encodes CDR1 LGHNA and CDR2 YNFKEQ. The CDR3 nucleotides are TGTGCCAGCAGCCAAGATTCTAGCGGGGGCCCAGATACGCAGTATTTT. This codes for CASSQDSSGGPDTQYF.

The CDR3 is CASSRTGVLYSNQPQHF. The CDR3 DNA follows: TGTGCCAGTAGTAGGACAGGGGTCCTCTATAGCAATCAGCCCCAGCATTTT. V is TRBV19 and J is TRBJ1-5; TRBD1 agrees at 9 bases. The germline gives CDR1 LNHDA, CDR2 SQIVND (reference sequence). Trimming cost V 4 bases and J 0 bases; bases outside gene matches: 7. This CDR3 is 17 amino acids long.

The chain joins TRBV25-1 to TRBJ2-5; perhaps TRBD2 as D (5 bases). V lost 8 bases and J 5 bases, leaving 9 bases between the germline ends. The CDR3 runs to 11 residues. Germline values: CDR1 MGHDK, CDR2 SYGVNS. The CDR3 sequence: CASAGYETQYF. In nucleotides, the CDR3 is TGTGCCAGCGCGGGTTATGAGACCCAGTACTTC.

This sequence joins TRBV4-2 and TRBJ2-2; 9 bases fit TRBD1. With 4 bases clipped from V and 7 bases from J, the junction kept 7 bases outside the gene matches. This CDR3 is 15 amino acids long. CDR1 and CDR2 (germline): LGHNA, YNFKEQ. The chain's CDR3 is CASSRETGGIGELFF. In DNA form, the CDR3 reads TGTGCCAGCAGCCGAGAGACAGGGGGGATCGGGGAGCTGTTTTTT.

The chain employs TRBV20-1 and TRBJ1-4; no clear D. The CDR3 sequence is 11 residues long. The V gene's germline CDR1 is DFQATT and CDR2 SNEGSKA (reference sequence). V was cut by 7 bases and J by 10 bases, with 13 bases left in between. CDR3 DNA sequence: TGCAGTGGAGGCCCCTTAGGAAAACTGTTTTTT. Translated: CSGGPLGKLFF.

The rearrangement uses TRBV11-2 and TRBJ2-5; D is unclear. The CDR3 contains 12 residues. The V gene lost 3 bases and the J gene lost 5 bases, with 7 bases spanning the gap. CDR1 is SGHAT and CDR2 is FQNNGV in the germline V gene. DNA of the CDR3: TGTGCCAGCAGCTTTAACGGGGAGACCCAGTACTTC. Protein: CASSFNGETQYF.

The chain joins TRBV7-2 to TRBJ2-5; 7 positions match TRBD2. V dropped 1 base and J dropped 5; count of bases not matched to a gene: 10. CDR1 is SGHTA and CDR2 is FQGNSA in the germline V gene. The CDR3 is made up of 16 amino acids. The CDR3 protein is CASSLGAGLVGETQYF. The CDR3 DNA is TGTGCCAGCAGCTTAGGAGCAGGACTAGTGGGCGAGACCCAGTACTTC.

The V gene is TRBV3-1 (or the pseudogene TRBV3-2), the J gene TRBJ1-5; 7 nucleotides agree with TRBD1. This CDR3 is 14 amino acids long. Looked up from germline, CDR1 is LGHDT and CDR2 is YNNKEL (reference sequence). Trimming at V came to 8 bases and at J to 1 base, leaving 5 bases not matched to a gene. CDR3 coding DNA: TGTGCCAGCGGTAGACAGGGCAGCAATCAGCCCCAGCATTTT. Protein sequence: CASGRQGSNQPQHF.

V gene TRBV19 combines with J gene TRBJ1-2; 10 positions match TRBD1. Germline V gives CDR1 LNHDA, CDR2 SQIVND (reference sequence). V lost 4 bases and J lost 4; bases outside the gene matches: 12. The CDR3 runs 17 residues. CDR3 region: CASSTKEGTGAFYGYTF. The CDR3, as DNA: TGTGCCAGTAGTACGAAGGAGGGGACAGGGGCTTTCTATGGCTACACCTTC.

This chain uses TRBV20-1 with TRBJ1-1; TRBD1 matches at 8 bases. Germline lookup yields CDR1 DFQATT and CDR2 SNEGSKA (reference sequence). The CDR3 sequence is 14 residues long. V trimming: 3 bases; J trimming: 5 bases; junction bases outside the gene matches: 8. For the CDR3, the DNA is TGCAGTGCTAGTCCCAGGGGGCTATGGACTGAAGCTTTCTTT. This translates into CSASPRGLWTEAFF.

The rearrangement links TRBV27 to TRBJ1-5, with a tentative D call TRBD1 (5 bases). V was cut by 5 bases and J by 1 base, with 12 bases left in between. Germline CDR1 and CDR2: MNHEY and SMNVEV (reference sequence). CDR3 length: 15 amino acids. CDR3 residues: CASSGAGLSNQPQHF. The CDR3 nucleotides are TGTGCCAGCAGTGGGGCTGGGTTGAGCAATCAGCCCCAGCATTTT.

This clone was detected only once. The rearrangement links TRBV7-9 to TRBJ1-6; TRBD1 agrees at 8 bases. The germline CDR1 and CDR2 sequences are SEHNR and FQNEAQ (reference sequence). V shed 2 bases and J 7 bases; nucleotides not matched to a gene: 4. The CDR3 contains 15 residues. In DNA form, the CDR3 reads TGTGCCAGCAGCTTAAGTTCAGGGGGCAATTCACCCCTCCACTTT. Encoded protein: CASSLSSGGNSPLHF.

J is TRBJ2-7 and V is TRBV11-3; 7 bases fit TRBD1. The V segment lost 5 bases and the J segment 3 bases; nucleotides outside the gene matches: 4. The CDR3 is 13 amino acids. Germline-derived CDR1 and CDR2 are SGHNT and YENEEA. Written as DNA, the CDR3 is TGTGCCAGCAGCATGGGACAGATCTACGAGCAGTACTTC. Its translation is CASSMGQIYEQYF.

This clone was counted a single time. This chain connects TRBV19 to TRBJ1-5, with 9 bases that match TRBD1. V lost 6 bases to trimming and J lost 4 bases; unmatched junction nucleotides: 7. This CDR3 comprises 15 residues. Germline lookup yields CDR1 LNHDA and CDR2 SQIVND (reference sequence). In nucleotides, the CDR3 is TGTGCCAGTAGACGGACAGGGGTGGTAAATCAGCCCCAGCATTTT. It translates to CASRRTGVVNQPQHF.

This chain uses TRBV11-2 with TRBJ2-7; TRBD2 is a possible D gene (5 bases). CDR1 is SGHAT and CDR2 is FQNNGV in the germline V gene. The ends were cut back, 2 bases at V and 6 bases at J, with 17 bases in the middle. The CDR3 sequence is 15 residues long. The CDR3 DNA follows: TGTGCCAGCAGCTTATCACGGGGTTTCAAGGGCGAGCAGTACTTC. This translates into CASSLSRGFKGEQYF.

The chain employs TRBV7-2 and TRBJ1-4, with 10 bases lining up with TRBD1. This CDR3 comprises 17 residues. The V segment lost 2 bases and the J segment 9 bases; nucleotides outside the gene matches: 12. Germline V gives CDR1 SGHTA, CDR2 FQGNSA. Here the CDR3 DNA reads TGTGCCAGCAGCTTATCCTCTGGGACAGGGGCCGATCAAAAACTGTTTTTT. This encodes CASSLSSGTGADQKLFF.

The chain joins TRBV7-9 to TRBJ2-7; D is uncertain. CDR3 length: 12 residues. V lost 5 bases and J 5 bases, leaving 10 bases between the germline ends. Germline lookup yields CDR1 SEHNR and CDR2 FQNEAQ (reference sequence). CDR3 in amino acids: CASSPGHDEQYF. CDR3 DNA sequence: TGTGCCAGCAGCCCAGGTCACGACGAGCAGTACTTC.

V and J are TRBV18 and TRBJ2-3; 9 nucleotides agree with TRBD1. The CDR3 is 16 residues long. Germline-derived CDR1 and CDR2 are KGHSH and LQKENI. J lost 5 bases, V lost 0 bases, and 6 bases had no gene match. The CDR3 nucleotides read TGTGCCAGCTCACCACCGCGGCAGACAGGGGGAGATACGCAGTATTTT. Amino acid sequence: CASSPPRQTGGDTQYF.

This clone was seen a single time. The CDR3 nucleotides are TGTGCCAGCAGTGATCGAGCGGGGGGGCCTTACCAAGAGACCCAGTACTTC. Its translation: CASSDRAGGPYQETQYF. The rearrangement uses TRBV6-4 and TRBJ2-5; the match to TRBD2 covers 10 bases. This CDR3 is built from 17 residues. After removal of 3 bases from V and 0 bases from J, the junction contained 7 bases not matched to a gene. CDR1 MRHNA and CDR2 SNTAGT come from the germline V gene.

V and J are TRBV27 and TRBJ1-6, with D possibly matching TRBD1 (5 bases). Trimming removed 0 bases from V and 1 base from J, with 13 bases in between. Germline V CDR1 and CDR2: MNHEY, SMNVEV (reference sequence). This CDR3 contains 18 residues. CDR3 coding DNA: TGTGCCAGCAGTTTATCGATCCCCGGGGGTTCCTATAATTCACCCCTCCACTTT. Residues: CASSLSIPGGSYNSPLHF.

The chain employs TRBV11-3 and TRBJ2-3; 7 positions agree with TRBD1. Trimming removed 3 bases from V and 6 bases from J; junction bases left unmatched: 3. The CDR3 totals 13 residues. CDR1 and CDR2 from the germline V gene are SGHNT and YENEEA. CDR3 in amino acids: CASSFTGADTQYF. In nucleotides, the CDR3 is TGTGCCAGCAGCTTCACAGGGGCCGATACGCAGTATTTT.

The chain is built from TRBV30 and TRBJ1-1; D is possibly TRBD1 (6 bases). This CDR3 has 13 residues. Germline CDR1 GTSNPN, CDR2 SVGIG (reference sequence). Trimming removed 7 bases at V and 0 bases at J, with 12 bases between. The CDR3 loop reads CASWTVMNTEAFF. CDR3 nucleotide sequence: TGTGCCTCTTGGACAGTGATGAACACTGAAGCTTTCTTT. The entire variable domain, with the rest obtained from reference TRBV30 and TRBJ1-1, is as follows: SQTIHQWPATLVQPVGSPLSLECTVEGTSNPNLYWYRQAAGRGLQLLFYSVGIGQISSEVPQNLSASRPQDRQFILSSKKLLLSDSGFYLCASWTVMNTEAFFGQGTRLTVV.

This clone was seen just once. Here the CDR3 reads CASSFKGDTSSYNSPLHF. The CDR3 nucleotides read TGTGCCAGCAGCTTTAAGGGGGACACCAGCTCCTATAATTCACCCCTCCACTTT. The chain carries TRBV7-2 and TRBJ1-6; tentatively, D is TRBD1 (6 bases). Germline assignment: CDR1 SGHTA and CDR2 FQGNSA. Deletions cut 3 bases from V and 0 bases from J, with 15 bases between. The CDR3 sequence is 18 residues long.

This chain joins TRBV2 and TRBJ2-7; 7 nucleotides align to TRBD1. Germline values: CDR1 SNHLY, CDR2 FYNNEI. CDR3 length equals 12 residues. The trim removed 8 bases at V and 0 bases at J, leaving 1 base unmatched. CDR3 residues: CASRQGSYEQYF. CDR3 nucleotide sequence: TGTGCCAGCCGACAGGGCTCCTACGAGCAGTACTTC.